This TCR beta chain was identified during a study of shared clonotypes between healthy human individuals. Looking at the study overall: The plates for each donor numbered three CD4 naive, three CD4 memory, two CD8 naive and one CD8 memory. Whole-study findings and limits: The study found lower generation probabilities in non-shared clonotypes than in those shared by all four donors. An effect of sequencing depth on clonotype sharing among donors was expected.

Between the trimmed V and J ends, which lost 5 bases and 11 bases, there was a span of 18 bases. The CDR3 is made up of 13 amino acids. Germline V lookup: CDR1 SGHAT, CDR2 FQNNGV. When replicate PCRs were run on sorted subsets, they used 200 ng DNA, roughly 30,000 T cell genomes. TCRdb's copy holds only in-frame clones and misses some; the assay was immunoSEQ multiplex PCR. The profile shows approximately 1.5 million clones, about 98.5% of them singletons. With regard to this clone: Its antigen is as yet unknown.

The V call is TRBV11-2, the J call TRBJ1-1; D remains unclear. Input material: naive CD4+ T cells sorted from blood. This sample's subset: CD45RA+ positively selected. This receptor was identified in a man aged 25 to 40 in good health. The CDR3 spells CASSDYIIGRAFF. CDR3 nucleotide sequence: TGTGCCAGCAGCGACTATATCATCGGCCGCGCTTTCTTT.